This T cell receptor beta chain is drawn from a study of shared clonotypes between healthy human individuals. Study-wide results and limits: Several donors held about 5% of naive CD4 clonotypes in common. Sampling used blood alone; tissue repertoires probably differ.

The J segment lost 4 bases and the V segment lost 3 bases, leaving 5 bases of the junction unmatched. The CDR3 totals 14 residues. Per germline, CDR1 SEHNR and CDR2 FQNEAQ (reference sequence). Turning to this clone: What it recognizes is unknown. Other DNA sequences within the sample encode an identical CDR3.

Original processing notes: Filtering differed for immunoSEQ, which gave only junction sequences without quality scores. This table comes from immunoSEQ multiplex PCR, and its TCRdb copy is limited to in-frame clones, with some not included. The DNA was the basis for D and trimming; V, J and clone size are from that table. Of a few million clones in the sample, around 95% were seen once. Negatively enriched CD4+ T cells were divided by CD45RA into naive and memory. Material: naive CD4+ T cells sorted from blood. As for subset: CD45RA+ positively selected. The genes are TRBV7-9 and TRBJ2-5, with 7 bases identical to TRBD2. The receptor was derived from a man aged 18-30 years in good health. The CDR3 reads CASSFAGVLETQYF. The DNA for the CDR3 is TGTGCCAGCAGCTTCGCGGGAGTTTTAGAGACCCAGTACTTC.